This paragraph covers one T cell receptor beta chain sequence. Its antigen is as yet unknown. The data belong to a study of T-cell memory formation after mild COVID-19. Study outcomes and limitations: Later expanders leaned CD4+, whereas day 15 to 85 contracting clones were balanced CD4/CD8. Specificity for SARS-CoV-2 was not confirmed among the second-wave clones peaking on day 37. Memory sampled before infection contained some responding clones, suggesting cross-reactive memory joined. Among contracting clones, CD4+ were mainly CM/EM and CD8+ enriched in EMRA.

TCRdb redid the calling of the 5' RACE reads with MiXCR, one entry per CDR3 protein. In the table there are 550,000 to 600,000 distinct CDR3 sequences, roughly 17% of which are singletons. V was cut by 1 base and J by 6 bases, with 9 bases left in between. CDR1 is GTSNPN and CDR2 is SVGIG in the germline V gene (reference sequence). This CDR3 spans 13 amino acids. The clonotype originates from an adult woman who had mild COVID-19 (a few samples of this study predate the infection). Cell type and time point are not known. The genes are TRBV30 and TRBJ2-2, with D hard to call. Sequencing was done on a sample of PBMCs or a T cell subset sorted from them (not recorded which). CDR3 loop: CAWSGVPAGELFF. The CDR3 DNA is TGTGCCTGGAGTGGGGTTCCCGCCGGGGAGCTGTTTTTT.